This passage covers 21 T cell receptor beta chains from one sample sequenced in a study of blood T cells in healthy people across ages. Sample-barcoded 5' priming and a J-beta primer mix drove a second PCR of roughly 6 to 12 cycles. One entry per CDR3 protein results from TCRdb running MiXCR on the 5' RACE reads. The table lists about 1.7 million distinct CDR3 sequences, 28% of them singletons, with approximately 7.7% in the top ten. Source material: blood. These receptor sequences come from a woman in her thirties in good health.

This clonotype was seen repeatedly, ten times or more. The rearrangement joins TRBV4-1 to TRBJ2-7; TRBD2 aligns across 7 bases. Trimming took 0 bases from V and 2 from J; bases not matched to a gene: 4. This CDR3 is 15 amino acids long. Germline loops: CDR1 MGHRA, CDR2 YSYEKL. The CDR3 here is CASSQEGGGTYEQYF. DNA for the CDR3: TGCGCCAGCAGCCAAGAGGGCGGGGGAACCTACGAGCAGTACTTC.

This clonotype was found a few times. The CDR3 carries no conserved terminal phenylalanine or tryptophan, so it likely arises from a read error. The chain carries TRBV28 and TRBJ1-4; D ambiguous. With 6 bases removed from V and 8 bases from J, the gap between germline ends came to 16 bases. Germline values: CDR1 MDHEN, CDR2 SYDVKM. The CDR3 is made up of 14 amino acids. DNA of the CDR3: TGTGCCAGCAGCTTCAGACTTCTGGGGGAAAAACTGTTTTTG. Translated, it gives CASSFRLLGEKLFL.

The rearrangement joins TRBV12-3 or TRBV12-4 to TRBJ1-5, with a possible D match to TRBD1 (5 bases). Trimming stripped 3 bases from V and 1 base from J, with 10 bases between. This CDR3 is built from 15 residues. CDR3 sequence reads: CASSLAGISNQPQHF. CDR3 DNA: TGTGCCAGCAGTTTGGCAGGGATAAGCAATCAGCCCCAGCATTTT.

As DNA, the CDR3 is TGTGCCAGCAGTCTTCAAAGGACAGGGGATGGAGGTACGCAGTATTTT. Translated, it gives CASSLQRTGDGGTQYF. The rearrangement joins TRBV27 to TRBJ2-3, with 9 bases lining up with TRBD1. This CDR3 is 16 amino acids long. Germline lookup yields CDR1 MNHEY and CDR2 SMNVEV (reference sequence). Trimming at V came to 5 bases and at J to 8 bases, leaving 14 bases not matched to a gene.

Note on this clonotype: A much more abundant neighbour one base away suggests this may be a read error. The chain couples TRBV7-3 to TRBJ2-1; 9 bases align to TRBD2. Germline CDR1 and CDR2: SGHTA and FQGTGA. The CDR3 totals 14 residues. DNA of the CDR3: TGTGTCAGCAGCCTAGCGGGGTTCGGCAATGAGCAGTTCTTC. This sequence encodes CVSSLAGFGNEQFF.

There are many counts of this clonotype. The rearrangement links TRBV28 to TRBJ1-2; the D gene is possibly TRBD1 (5 bases). This CDR3 region has 16 residues. Trimming cost V 5 bases and J 6 bases, with 22 bases left between them. The germline CDR1 and CDR2 sequences are MDHEN and SYDVKM. As DNA, the CDR3 is TGTGCCAGCAGTCCGCCGGGACCCATCACCGGTCATGGCTACACCTTC. Its protein product is CASSPPGPITGHGYTF.

The count of this clonotype is one. This sequence may be a read error, since a much larger clone differs from it by one base. This chain links TRBV3-1 with TRBJ1-2; no firm D call. The germline V gene has CDR1 LGHDT and CDR2 YNNKEL (reference sequence). V gave up 3 bases and J gave up 4 bases, with 6 bases separating them. The CDR3 has 12 residues. The CDR3 sequence: CASSQSCYGYTF. The CDR3 DNA reads as TGTGCCAGCAGCCAGTCATGCTATGGCTACACCTTC.

The chain combines TRBV12-3 or TRBV12-4 with TRBJ2-1; 11 nucleotides match TRBD2. TRBJ2-7 explains the end of the DNA better; the J call may be wrong. CDR3 size: 15 residues. CDR3 DNA: TGTGCCAGCACCGAGACTAGCGGGGCCTACAATGAGCAGTACTTC. This translates into CASTETSGAYNEQYF.

The chain has TRBV5-6 and TRBJ2-4; TRBD1 might be the D (5 bases). Judging by the DNA end, TRBJ2-7 fits better; the J call may be wrong. Germline values: CDR1 SGHDT, CDR2 YYEEEE. The CDR3 has 15 residues. The CDR3 spells CASSFPRTTTYEQYF. The CDR3 nucleotides are TGTGCCAGCAGCTTCCCCAGGACAACGACCTACGAGCAGTACTTC.

This clonotype was counted between two and nine times. The rearrangement joins TRBV5-5 to TRBJ2-5; 8 positions agree with TRBD1. V lost 5 bases, J lost 5 bases, and 11 bases stayed unmatched. The CDR3 spans 15 residues. The germline gives CDR1 SGHKS, CDR2 YYEKEE (reference sequence). This chain's CDR3 is CASSAIYRGSETQYF. The CDR3 nucleotides are TGTGCCAGCAGTGCCATTTACAGGGGGTCGGAGACCCAGTACTTC.

The sample holds a few counts of this clonotype. The V and J genes are TRBV7-9 and TRBJ2-3, with no clear D. The germline V gene has CDR1 SEHNR and CDR2 FQNEAQ (reference sequence). This CDR3 contains 14 residues. The V and J ends lost 3 bases and 2 bases respectively, with 9 bases between them. The CDR3 sequence: CASSFGFATDTQYF. The CDR3 DNA reads TGTGCCAGCAGCTTCGGATTTGCCACAGATACGCAGTATTTT. Full variable domain (remainder filled in from reference TRBV7-9 and TRBJ2-3): DTGVSQNPRHKITKRGQNVTFRCDPISEHNRLYWYRQTLGQGPEFLTYFQNEAQLEKSRLLSDRFSAERPKGSFSTLEIQRTEQGDSAMYLCASSFGFATDTQYFGPGTRLTVL.

This clonotype was counted between two and nine times. The J gene is TRBJ1-2, the V gene TRBV20-1, with a weak D call TRBD1 (6 bases). The germline CDR1 and CDR2 sequences are DFQATT and SNEGSKA (reference sequence). The germline V and J ends were trimmed by 3 bases and 4 bases, with 15 bases remaining between them. This CDR3 has 14 residues. The CDR3 sequence: CSARKGGVVYGYTF. CDR3 nucleotides: TGCAGTGCTAGGAAAGGGGGGGTAGTCTATGGCTACACCTTC.

The V gene is TRBV19, the J gene TRBJ1-1; TRBD1 might be the D (5 bases). CDR1 and CDR2 from the germline V gene are LNHDA and SQIVND (reference sequence). The CDR3 loop spans 11 amino acids. V was clipped by 9 bases and J by 6 bases, with 11 bases between them. CDR3 DNA sequence: TGTGCCAGCAGAGGGGCATCTGAAGCTTTCTTT. This translates into CASRGASEAFF.

The gene calls are TRBV20-1 and TRBJ2-1, with 7 nucleotides matching TRBD2. Germline lookup yields CDR1 DFQATT and CDR2 SNEGSKA (reference sequence). This CDR3 comprises 13 residues. V lost 5 bases, J lost 5 bases, and 6 bases stayed unmatched. The CDR3 loop reads CSAPAGLHNEQFF. The CDR3 DNA reads as TGCAGTGCTCCAGCGGGATTACACAATGAGCAGTTCTTC.

There are a few counts of this clonotype. The chain links TRBV10-3 to TRBJ2-1; TRBD2 agrees at 14 bases. CDR3 length: 15 residues. Germline CDR1 and CDR2: ENHRY and SYGVKD. The V and J ends lost 4 bases and 8 bases, in that order; junction bases with no gene match: 4. For the CDR3, the DNA is TGTGCCATCAGTGGAGGGACTAGCGGGGGCGATGAGCAGTTCTTC. This sequence encodes CAISGGTSGGDEQFF.

There are many counts of this clonotype. The chain recombines TRBV12-3 or TRBV12-4 with TRBJ2-4, with D unresolved. The CDR3 runs 13 residues. With 6 bases removed from V and 7 bases from J, the gap between germline ends came to 13 bases. CDR3 DNA sequence: TGTGCCAGCAGCCGGCCCCCGAGCAACATTCAGTACTTC. Amino acid sequence: CASSRPPSNIQYF.

Notes on this clonotype: Given a much more abundant clone one base away, this may be a read error. The chain uses TRBV20-1 and TRBJ2-5; D is ambiguous. This CDR3 has 12 residues. V dropped 1 base and J dropped 4 bases, with 7 bases sitting between them. The germline V gene has CDR1 DFQATT and CDR2 SNEGSKA (reference sequence). CDR3 residues: CSARGETETQYF. The CDR3 bases are TGCAGTGCTAGAGGCGAGACAGAGACCCAGTACTTC.

The V call is TRBV6-5, the J call TRBJ1-2; D gene ambiguous. Germline V lookup: CDR1 MNHEY, CDR2 SVGAGI. The CDR3 totals 16 residues. V shed 0 bases and J shed 4 bases, with 15 bases lying between them. CDR3 DNA sequence: TGTGCCAGCAGTTACTCGAGTGCAGGCTCCTCCTATGGCTACACCTTC. It specifies CASSYSSAGSSYGYTF.

At least ten counts were recorded for this clonotype. V and J are TRBV29-1 and TRBJ2-4; 11 bases map to TRBD2. Germline CDR1 is SQVTM and CDR2 is ANQGSEA. CDR3 length: 15 amino acids. V dropped 3 bases and J dropped 1; count of bases not matched to a gene: 2. CDR3: CSVESSGGAKNIQYF. In nucleotides, the CDR3 is TGCAGCGTTGAGTCTAGCGGGGGGGCCAAAAACATTCAGTACTTC.

This clonotype occurred a few times. J is TRBJ2-7 and V is TRBV4-1; 8 bases fit TRBD1. Germline V gene data show CDR1 as MGHRA and CDR2 as YSYEKL. This CDR3 is built from 16 residues. J was trimmed by 4 bases and V by 1 base; bases with no gene match: 9. The DNA of the CDR3 is TGCGCCAGCAGCCAAGTGTCGTCAGGGGGCGGGTACGAGCAGTACTTC. It specifies CASSQVSSGGGYEQYF.

This clonotype was found many times. This chain connects TRBV9 to TRBJ1-5, with D uncertain. The V gene's germline CDR1 is SGDLS and CDR2 YYNGEE. V was cut by 2 bases and J by 0 bases, with 3 bases left in between. The CDR3 length is 13 residues. The CDR3 spells CASSVNSNQPQHF. CDR3 bases: TGTGCCAGCAGCGTGAATAGCAATCAGCCCCAGCATTTT.